The entry below gives a single TCR beta chain sequence along with its context. This specimen belongs to a study of shared clonotypes between healthy human individuals. Trimming left V 5 bases short and J 1 base short, with 14 bases between. CDR3 size: 16 residues. CDR1 MDHEN and CDR2 SYDVKM come from the germline V gene. The method was immunoSEQ multiplex PCR; TCRdb's version includes in-frame clones alone and lacks a portion of them. This table has some 2,500,000 clones, approximately 93% appearing once. The receptor was isolated from a man in his late teens or twenties in good health. Some clones in this sample may be carry-over from other donors' samples. The sequencing input was naive CD4+ T cells from PBMCs. The subset denotes: CD45RA+ positively selected. The gene calls are TRBV28 and TRBJ2-2; D may be TRBD1 or TRBD2 (5 bases each). The DNA for the CDR3 is TGTGCCAGCAGTATGTCCGGGACGGGGAACACCGGGGAGCTGTTTTTT. Translation: CASSMSGTGNTGELFF.